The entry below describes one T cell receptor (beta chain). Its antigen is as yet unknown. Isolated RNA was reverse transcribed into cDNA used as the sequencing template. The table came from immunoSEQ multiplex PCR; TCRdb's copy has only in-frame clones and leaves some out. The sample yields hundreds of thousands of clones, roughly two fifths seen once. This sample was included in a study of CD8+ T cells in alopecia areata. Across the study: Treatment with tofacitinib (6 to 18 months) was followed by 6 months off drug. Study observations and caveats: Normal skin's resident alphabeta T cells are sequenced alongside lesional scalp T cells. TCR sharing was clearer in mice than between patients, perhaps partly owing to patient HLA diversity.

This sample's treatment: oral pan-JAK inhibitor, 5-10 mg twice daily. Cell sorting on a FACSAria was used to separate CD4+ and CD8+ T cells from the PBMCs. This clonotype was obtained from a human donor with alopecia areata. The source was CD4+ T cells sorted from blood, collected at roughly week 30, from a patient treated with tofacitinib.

This CDR3 reads CASSLFAQLEAFF. Written as DNA, the CDR3 is TGTGCCAGCAGCTTGTTCGCCCAGCTTGAAGCTTTCTTT. The chain recombines TRBV5-4 with TRBJ1-1, with D hard to call. This CDR3 is 13 amino acids long. Between the trimmed V and J ends, which lost 1 base and 7 bases, there was a span of 11 bases. Looked up from germline, CDR1 is SGHNT and CDR2 is YYREEE (reference sequence). Based on the CDR3 plus reference TRBV5-4 and TRBJ1-1, the full variable domain is ETGVTQSPTHLIKTRGQQVTLRCSSQSGHNTVSWYQQALGQGPQFIFQYYREEENGRGNFPPRFSGLQFPNYSSELNVNALELDDSALYLCASSLFAQLEAFFGQGTRLTVV.